This T cell receptor beta chain was captured by sequencing in a study of T cell changes during pregnancy in multiple sclerosis. The ends lost 4 bases at V and 0 bases at J; junction bases unmatched: 6. The CDR3 spans 18 residues. CDR1 is SGHRS and CDR2 is YFSETQ in the germline V gene. The count of this clone is one. Assay used: immunoSEQ multiplex PCR; TCRdb lists only in-frame clones, some missing. The sample lists about 50,000 clones, approximately 94% occurring once. The sequencing here drew on CD8+ T cells from peripheral blood mononuclear cells, taken before pregnancy. V gene TRBV5-1 combines with J gene TRBJ2-1; 14 bases fit TRBD2. This sequence was found in a female donor with multiple sclerosis, enrolled in a pregnancy study. This CDR3 reads CASSPGLAGVSSYNEQFF. Written as DNA, the CDR3 is TGCGCCAGCAGCCCGGGACTAGCGGGAGTAAGCTCCTACAATGAGCAGTTCTTC.